The source of this T cell receptor beta chain is a study of blood T cell repertoires in COVID-19. Study in general: Samples of COVID-19 (acute and convalescent) were obtained from the United States, Italy and Spain.

TCRdb keeps only in-frame clones here, not all; method: immunoSEQ multiplex PCR. The table shows more than 200,000 clones, with roughly 84% occurring only once. The V gene lost 8 bases and the J gene lost 2 bases, with 13 bases spanning the gap. This CDR3 region has 14 residues. Germline V CDR1 and CDR2: MNHEY, SMNVEV (reference sequence). Self-reported history from a screening survey and questionnaire set each donor's cohort. This clonotype was sampled from a man aged 25-45 years in a cohort exposed to, infected with or recovered from COVID-19 (not recorded which). Sequencing was done on a sample of PBMCs or T cells enriched from blood (not recorded which). The genes are TRBV27 and TRBJ1-3; D is uncertain. The CDR3 is CASAMSGAGNTIYF. As DNA, the CDR3 is TGTGCCAGCGCGATGTCCGGAGCTGGAAACACCATATATTTT.